These 11 T cell receptor delta chains were sequenced from one sample in a study of human gamma delta and Vdelta1 T cells. TCRdb ran CATT on the PCR reads. Of about 6,500 delta-chain clones listed, 30% to 45% are singletons. The antigens of these receptors remain unknown. The specimen was Vdelta1 gamma-delta T cells from blood grown in culture (DOT cells). These receptors were taken from a human donor in good health.

The chain links TRDV1 to TRDJ1; perhaps TRDD2 as D (5 bases). Trimming cost V 1 base and J 7 bases, with 34 bases left between them. The CDR3 length is 21 residues. Germline V gene sequence: CDR1 TSWWSYY, CDR2 QGS. CDR3 protein: CALGERVLPPFVLGLLPKLIF. CDR3 DNA sequence: TGTGCTCTTGGGGAACGAGTACTTCCGCCTTTTGTACTAGGGTTACTACCTAAACTCATCTTT.

The chain uses TRDV1 and TRDJ1, with D perhaps being TRDD2 or TRDD3 (6 bases each). V was pared by 3 bases and J by 9 bases, with 47 bases between. Germline V lookup: CDR1 TSWWSYY, CDR2 QGS. This CDR3 region has 24 residues. In DNA, the CDR3 is TGTGCTCTTGGGGACACACACGGAAAGGCCTTCCCCGAACCTTTTCAACTGTGGGATAATGAACTCATCTTT. This encodes CALGDTHGKAFPEPFQLWDNELIF.

This clone is deemed medium-sized. The rearrangement joins TRDV1 to TRDJ1; the D is unclear. V was clipped by 8 bases and J by 1 base, with 38 bases between them. The CDR3 covers 22 residues. Germline V gives CDR1 TSWWSYY, CDR2 QGS. Written as DNA, the CDR3 is TGTGCTCTTAAGATAGCCTTAAGCGGGTCTGGAGGGTACACGACAGCCACCGATAAACTCATCTTT. It specifies CALKIALSGSGGYTTATDKLIF.

In its sample, this clone was seen a few times. The rearrangement joins TRDV1 to TRDJ1; tentatively, D is TRDD3 (8 bases). Germline values: CDR1 TSWWSYY, CDR2 QGS. This CDR3 is built from 21 residues. Between the trimmed V and J ends, which lost 2 bases and 0 bases, there was a span of 28 bases. Written as DNA, the CDR3 is TGTGCTCTTGGGGAAAACTTCCTAGACCAGCACTGGGGGCCTTACACCGATAAACTCATCTTT. It is translated as CALGENFLDQHWGPYTDKLIF.

In its sample, this clone was seen once. V and J are TRDV1 and TRDJ1; 10 bases match TRDD3. Trimming at V came to 1 base and at J to 0 bases, leaving 26 bases not matched to a gene. Looked up from germline, CDR1 is TSWWSYY and CDR2 is QGS. This CDR3 region has 24 residues. CDR3 bases: TGTGCTCTTGGGGAACCCGGCCTACCTAGGTATCTGGGGGATAAACCTTCGTACACCGATAAACTCATCTTT. This sequence encodes CALGEPGLPRYLGDKPSYTDKLIF.

This chain joins TRDV1 and TRDJ1; 9 bases map to TRDD3. Germline V gene lookup returns CDR1 TSWWSYY and CDR2 QGS. Trimming cost V 2 bases and J 3 bases; bases outside gene matches: 25. The length of the CDR3 is 22 residues. The DNA of the CDR3 is TGTGCTCTTGGGGAATGCTGGGGAACCCCGGGGAGCCCGGGGGGATACCCCGATAAACTCATCTTT. This gives the protein CALGECWGTPGSPGGYPDKLIF.

V is TRDV1 and J is TRDJ1, with TRDD3 matching 8 bases. From germline, CDR1 is TSWWSYY and CDR2 QGS. V shed 0 bases and J 0 bases; nucleotides not matched to a gene: 24. CDR3 length: 23 residues. This CDR3 is CALGELVTLGVVWGIVYTDKLIF. The CDR3 nucleotides are TGTGCTCTTGGGGAACTGGTCACGCTGGGGGTGGTGTGGGGGATCGTTTACACCGATAAACTCATCTTT.

The chain uses TRDV1 and TRDJ4; the match to TRDD3 covers 11 bases. The germline V gene encodes CDR1 TSWWSYY and CDR2 QGS. The V segment lost 2 bases and the J segment 4 bases; nucleotides outside the gene matches: 18. This CDR3 has 19 amino acids. The CDR3 DNA reads TGTGCTCTTGGGGAAAAAAGACCGTACTGGGGGATAAGTCCCCAACCCCTGATCTTT. Residues: CALGEKRPYWGISPQPLIF.

Regarding this clone: This clone may be a read error of a much larger clone one base away. The chain links TRDV1 to TRDJ1, with D maybe TRDD2 (6 bases). The CDR3 contains 20 residues. V dropped 2 bases and J dropped 0 bases, with 25 bases sitting between them. Germline CDR1 reads TSWWSYY; CDR2 reads QGS. CDR3 loop: CALGERVLPRICSYTDKLIF. In nucleotides, the CDR3 is TGTGCTCTTGGGGAAAGGGTCCTACCCCGGATATGCTCGTACACCGATAAACTCATCTTT.

The genes are TRDV1 and TRDJ1, with TRDD3 matching over 10 bases. Germline trimming cut 4 bases from V and 0 bases from J; bases unmatched to any gene: 20. CDR3 length: 21 amino acids. The germline CDR1 and CDR2 sequences are TSWWSYY and QGS. This chain's CDR3 is CALGGQFLTGGWGPDTDKLIF. CDR3 DNA: TGTGCTCTTGGGGGGCAATTTCTTACTGGGGGATGGGGTCCGGACACCGATAAACTCATCTTT.

V and J are TRDV1 and TRDJ1; TRDD3 matches 8 bases. This CDR3 has 20 residues. After removal of 1 base from V and 6 bases from J, the junction contained 22 bases not matched to a gene. Germline CDR1 reads TSWWSYY; CDR2 reads QGS. The CDR3 DNA reads as TGTGCTCTTGGGGAACGAACCGAACCAATACCGTACTGGGGGTCTAATAAACTCATCTTT. This sequence encodes CALGERTEPIPYWGSNKLIF.